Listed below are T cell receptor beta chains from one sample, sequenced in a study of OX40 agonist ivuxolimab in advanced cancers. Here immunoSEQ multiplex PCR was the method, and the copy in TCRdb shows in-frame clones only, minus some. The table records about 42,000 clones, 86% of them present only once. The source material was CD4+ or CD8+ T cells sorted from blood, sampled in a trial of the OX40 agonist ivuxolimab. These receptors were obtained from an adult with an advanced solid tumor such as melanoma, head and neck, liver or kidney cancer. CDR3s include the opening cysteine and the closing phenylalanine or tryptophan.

CASTEDNSPLHF	TRBV7-9	12
CASSPEGFDSNQPQHF	TRBV19	16
CAISDDRATEAFF	TRBV10-3	13
CASSYSSTGHTEAFF	TRBV6-5	15
CASRDAADFEGNEQFF	TRBV2	16
CASSVVTGAYEQYF	TRBV9	14
CASSKEGRAVFF	TRBV11-3	12
CASSRGGSYTDTQYF	TRBV9	15
CATSREGRRTGGQYF	TRBV15	15
CASSLEGISTEAFF	TRBV5-1	14
CASSSTGAGQPQHF	TRBV28	14
CASMNRGEETQYF	TRBV27	13
CASSIPGLALEQFF	TRBV7-9	14
CASSQDRQKTSRSYEQYF	TRBV4-1	18
CASSLTGGETQYF	TRBV28	13
CASSDTGQGVSQETQYF	TRBV7-8	17
CASSEGLAGSYNEQFF	TRBV2	16
CASSPGLAGNGETQYF	TRBV7-8	16
CASSFDRGRETQYF	TRBV27	14
CASNGDRTPYEQYF	TRBV6-5	14
CASSRGQGNTGELFF	TRBV4-1	15
CASSFSRGLAGGRGDEQFF	TRBV7-9	19
CASSISSATSYEQYF	TRBV10-2	15
CASHTGKPVRSNEQFF	TRBV7-7	16
CASSQVAGEAETQYF	TRBV14	15
CASSLRQGRSYEQYF	TRBV28	15
CASSLLSGRVYEQYF	TRBV5-6	15
CASSQDIGRIYEQYF	TRBV4-3	15
CASSKGEQGRNGYTF	TRBV21-1	15
CAWGFSRGNTEAFF	TRBV30	14
CASSPAGTSGNNEQFF	TRBV13	16
CASSLGYSYEQYF	TRBV11-2	13
CASSSTAGGSTDTQYF	TRBV4-1	16
CASSASGTGIFGYTF	TRBV7-2	15
CASSLADPGNTIYF	TRBV7-9	14
CASSDISGTGGSYEQYF	TRBV19	17
CASSFTGRPEAFF	TRBV28	13
CASSYGTEAFF	TRBV6-5	11
CASSLQGFEAFF	TRBV19	12
CASSLYSGGRSNQPQHF	TRBV27	17
CASSLNRGFYGYTF	TRBV13	14
CASSGRGEQETQYF	TRBV5-4	14
CASSLFWQGAFEQYF	TRBV27	15
CASTLWASGEDTQYF	TRBV11-1	15
CASSLTGNPGDTQYF	TRBV5-4	15
CASSFALGVPYNEQFF	TRBV28	16
CASSSGQYNSPLHF	TRBV2	14
CASSLSGPYEQFF	TRBV11-3	13
CATSSLAPTNEKLFF	TRBV15	15
CASSVDLGTGYSYEQYF	TRBV9	17
CASSGGQKMNTEAFF	TRBV9	15
CASSLESGGYEQYF	TRBV28	14
CASRAPGHLSGANVLTF	TRBV11-2	17
CASSYGSGIVYEQYF	TRBV6-5	15